These 8 T cell receptor beta chains were sequenced from one sample in a study of siplizumab effects on memory and regulatory T cells. Repertoires were generated with immunoSEQ multiplex PCR, while TCRdb's copy carries only in-frame clones and drops some. The sample holds about 100,000 clones, around 94% seen once. Sequenced material: Tregs sorted from blood. These receptors all come from a human donor in good health.

V gene TRBV28 combines with J gene TRBJ2-2; perhaps TRBD1 as D (6 bases). This CDR3 is 13 amino acids long. Trimming took off 2 bases at V and 6 bases at J, with 7 bases between the two ends. CDR1 and CDR2 from the germline V gene are MDHEN and SYDVKM. CDR3 in amino acids: CASSLTGSGELFF. The CDR3 nucleotides read TGTGCCAGCAGTTTAACAGGGTCCGGGGAGCTGTTTTTT.

This chain uses TRBV5-1 with TRBJ2-7, with a weak D call TRBD2 (6 bases). This CDR3 contains 13 residues. Germline CDR1 reads SGHRS; CDR2 reads YFSETQ. V gave up 7 bases and J gave up 8 bases, with 19 bases separating them. DNA for the CDR3: TGCGCCAGCGGGCCCCGGGACGGCGGGAAGCAGTACTTC. As protein: CASGPRDGGKQYF.

The rearrangement joins TRBV10-2 to TRBJ2-6; D might be TRBD2 (6 bases). The CDR3 contains 16 residues. Germline V gives CDR1 WSHSY, CDR2 SAAADI. V was shortened by 10 bases and J by 2 bases, with 18 bases between the two germline ends. For the CDR3, the DNA is TGCGCCACCTCTTGGGGGGTAGCTGCTGGGGCCAACGTCCTGACTTTC. This codes for CATSWGVAAGANVLTF.

This chain's CDR3 is CASSKNSGVDGYTF. Written as DNA, the CDR3 is TGCGCCAGCAGCAAAAACTCAGGGGTAGATGGCTACACCTTC. The genes are TRBV5-1 and TRBJ1-2; the D gene is possibly TRBD1 (6 bases). V was pared by 4 bases and J by 6 bases, with 16 bases between. Germline values: CDR1 SGHRS, CDR2 YFSETQ. CDR3 length: 14 amino acids.

CDR3 nucleotide sequence: TGTGCCAGCAGTTACTCGCCAGCCACTGAAGCTTTCTTT. The encoded protein is CASSYSPATEAFF. This sequence joins TRBV6-5 and TRBJ1-1; D is uncertain. V was trimmed by 0 bases and J by 4 bases, leaving 6 bases between them. Germline CDR1 reads MNHEY; CDR2 reads SVGAGI. The CDR3 is made up of 13 amino acids.

This chain connects TRBV19 to TRBJ1-1, with D possibly matching TRBD1 (5 bases). CDR1 and CDR2 from the germline V gene are LNHDA and SQIVND (reference sequence). The CDR3 spans 12 residues. V gave up 7 bases and J gave up 7 bases, with 13 bases separating them. The DNA of the CDR3 is TGTGCCAGTACCTCTGGGGGATATGAAGCTTTCTTT. Translated, it gives CASTSGGYEAFF.

The genes are TRBV27 and TRBJ2-7; the match to TRBD1 covers 10 bases. V lost 7 bases to trimming and J lost 8 bases; unmatched junction nucleotides: 14. CDR1 MNHEY and CDR2 SMNVEV come from the germline V gene (reference sequence). This CDR3 spans 15 amino acids. Here the CDR3 DNA reads TGTGCCAGCACCCCGTCGGGGACAGGGGCTTACCAGCAGTACTTC. Translating gives CASTPSGTGAYQQYF.

The V gene is TRBV15, the J gene TRBJ1-5; TRBD1 might be the D (6 bases). Germline V lookup: CDR1 LNHNV, CDR2 YYDKDF (reference sequence). V lost 5 bases and J 3 bases, leaving 17 bases between the germline ends. The CDR3 runs to 16 residues. CDR3 loop: CATSPSWTAYNQPQHF. CDR3 DNA sequence: TGTGCCACCAGCCCCAGTTGGACAGCCTACAATCAGCCCCAGCATTTT.